This TCR beta chain was observed in a study of cytomegalovirus exposure and HLA in healthy donors. The wider study: A subsequent analysis reported that the roughly 130 validation repertoires were produced on the same platform that had also been used for the 666 first-cohort repertoires.

The CDR3 runs to 13 residues. Trimming removed 0 bases from V and 6 bases from J, with 9 bases in between. CDR1 is MNHEY, CDR2 SMNVEV, per germline (reference sequence). TCRdb keeps only in-frame clones here, not all; method: immunoSEQ multiplex PCR. Among about 44,000 clones listed, 93% were seen once. Study-level findings and limits: Investigators reported 164 TCR beta chains as tied to cytomegalovirus.

In its sample, this clone was seen once. Antigen: not known. The same CDR3 can be traced to other DNA sequences in this sample. The chain combines TRBV27 with TRBJ2-7; the D gene is possibly TRBD1 (5 bases). This sequence originates from a woman aged 18-29 years in good health and CMV-seronegative. The specimen was PBMCs. In DNA form, the CDR3 reads TGTGCCAGCAGTTTATCTTCAGGGTCCGAGCAGTACTTC. Translated, it gives CASSLSSGSEQYF.